One and the same sample provided the 21 T cell receptor beta chains below, sequenced in a study of OX40 agonist ivuxolimab in advanced cancers. The method was immunoSEQ multiplex PCR; TCRdb's version includes in-frame clones alone and lacks a portion of them. This table holds 96,000 or so clones, 84% found once. This sample comprised CD4+ or CD8+ T cells sorted from blood, obtained in a trial of the OX40 agonist ivuxolimab. The receptors shown here come from an adult with an advanced solid tumor such as melanoma, head and neck, liver or kidney cancer.

This rearrangement joins TRBV4-1 to TRBJ1-2; a weak D match, TRBD1 (5 bases). V lost 0 bases and J 8 bases, leaving 16 bases between the germline ends. The CDR3 sequence is 15 residues long. Germline CDR1 MGHRA, CDR2 YSYEKL. The CDR3 loop is CASSQDEARGTGYTF. CDR3 nucleotides: TGCGCCAGCAGCCAAGATGAAGCGAGAGGGACCGGCTACACCTTC.

The chain recombines TRBV19 with TRBJ1-1; the D is unclear. CDR3 size: 14 residues. Trimming took 3 bases from V and 2 from J, leaving 10 bases between them. CDR1 is LNHDA, CDR2 SQIVND, per germline (reference sequence). CDR3 sequence: CASSISQANTEAFF. In DNA form, the CDR3 reads TGTGCCAGTAGTATTTCGCAGGCCAACACTGAAGCTTTCTTT.

This clone was detected a few times. The chain carries TRBV5-6 and TRBJ2-5, with 8 bases lining up with TRBD2. The germline V gene has CDR1 SGHDT and CDR2 YYEEEE. CDR3 length: 13 residues. J gave up 3 bases and V 4 bases, and 2 bases lay outside the gene matches. The CDR3 sequence is CASSQTSEETQYF. The CDR3, as DNA: TGTGCCAGCAGCCAGACTAGCGAAGAGACCCAGTACTTC.

In its sample, this clone was seen a few times. This chain connects TRBV5-1 to TRBJ2-5; 7 bases are a match to TRBD1. Per the germline V gene, CDR1 is SGHRS and CDR2 is YFSETQ. With V trimmed by 2 bases and J by 2 bases, 0 bases remained unmatched. The CDR3 covers 13 residues. CDR3 nucleotide sequence: TGCGCCAGCAGCTTCAGGGGGCAAGAGACCCAGTACTTC. Translation: CASSFRGQETQYF.

The gene calls are TRBV12-5 and TRBJ2-2; unclear D gene. The CDR3 extends over 15 amino acids. The V gene's germline CDR1 is LGHNT and CDR2 FRNRAP. V was cut by 3 bases and J by 4 bases, with 12 bases left in between. CDR3 region: CASGLKLGGTGELFF. DNA of the CDR3: TGTGCTAGTGGTTTAAAGTTAGGCGGCACCGGGGAGCTGTTTTTT.

V and J are TRBV6-5 and TRBJ1-5; D gene uncertain. V was cut by 5 bases and J by 7 bases, with 15 bases left in between. The germline CDR1 and CDR2 sequences are MNHEY and SVGAGI. CDR3 length: 14 amino acids. The DNA for the CDR3 is TGTGCCAGCAGTGGCGGCCCCCGGCTCCAGCCCCAGCATTTT. Translated: CASSGGPRLQPQHF.

The chain is built from TRBV27 and TRBJ2-7; D is possibly TRBD2 (6 bases). CDR1 MNHEY and CDR2 SMNVEV come from the germline V gene (reference sequence). V lost 3 bases and J 5 bases, leaving 11 bases between the germline ends. The length of the CDR3 is 13 residues. The CDR3, as DNA: TGTGCCAGCAGTTTCAGCGGGTCCCACGAGCAGTACTTC. Protein: CASSFSGSHEQYF.

The chain joins TRBV27 to TRBJ1-6; D might be TRBD1 (5 bases). Trimming removed 3 bases from V and 0 bases from J, with 12 bases in between. Per the germline V gene, CDR1 is MNHEY and CDR2 is SMNVEV (reference sequence). The CDR3 has 17 residues. CDR3 in DNA: TGTGCCAGCAGTTTGAAGGGGACGAGCTCCTATAATTCACCCCTCCACTTT. It codes for CASSLKGTSSYNSPLHF.

The genes are TRBV19 and TRBJ2-7, with D unresolved. This CDR3 comprises 14 residues. Deletions cut 4 bases from V and 0 bases from J, with 10 bases between. Germline CDR1 is LNHDA and CDR2 is SQIVND (reference sequence). CDR3: CASSNDPASYEQYF. CDR3 DNA: TGTGCCAGTAGTAATGATCCGGCCTCCTACGAGCAGTACTTC.

V is TRBV11-1 and J is TRBJ2-7, with 8 bases fitting TRBD1. The CDR3 totals 14 residues. Germline V gene sequence: CDR1 SGHAT, CDR2 FQDESV (reference sequence). V shed 7 bases, J shed 1 base, and the junction held 6 bases outside the gene matches. CDR3 residues: CASTQRTGSYEQYF. Written as DNA, the CDR3 is TGTGCCAGCACCCAACGGACAGGGTCCTACGAGCAGTACTTC.

This rearrangement joins TRBV5-1 to TRBJ2-5; TRBD2 matches at 11 bases. V shed 2 bases, J shed 5 bases, and the junction held 2 bases outside the gene matches. The CDR3 runs to 14 residues. Germline V CDR1 and CDR2: SGHRS, YFSETQ. The DNA of the CDR3 is TGCGCCAGCAGCTTTAGCGGGGGGGCGGAGACCCAGTACTTC. Translated, it gives CASSFSGGAETQYF.

The J gene is TRBJ2-7, the V gene TRBV7-2; D is ambiguous. Trimming shortened V by 5 bases and J by 3 bases, and 17 bases separated the two germline ends. The germline V gene has CDR1 SGHTA and CDR2 FQGNSA. This CDR3 spans 15 amino acids. CDR3 protein: CASSPPGLPNYEQYF. The CDR3 DNA sequence: TGTGCCAGCAGCCCCCCGGGCCTCCCCAACTACGAGCAGTACTTC.

There are a few counts of this clone. V usage is TRBV30 and J usage is TRBJ1-4; D perhaps matches TRBD1 (6 bases). Germline CDR1 GTSNPN, CDR2 SVGIG (reference sequence). V dropped 8 bases and J dropped 8 bases, with 18 bases sitting between them. This CDR3 is built from 13 residues. CDR3 DNA: TGTGCCAGAAGGGGGGGTTTTGGAGAAAAACTGTTTTTT. It codes for CARRGGFGEKLFF.

This chain connects TRBV6-6 to TRBJ2-7; 12 bases map to TRBD2. This CDR3 contains 16 residues. With 7 bases clipped from V and 4 bases from J, the junction kept 11 bases outside the gene matches. Looked up from germline, CDR1 is MNHNY and CDR2 is SVGAGI (reference sequence). The CDR3: CASKAPSGRANYEQYF. The DNA of the CDR3 is TGTGCCAGCAAGGCCCCTAGCGGGAGGGCCAATTACGAGCAGTACTTC.

This chain joins TRBV6-1 and TRBJ1-1; the match to TRBD1 covers 7 bases. Germline V CDR1 and CDR2: MNHNS, SASEGT. The CDR3 is made up of 13 amino acids. The V gene end was trimmed by 6 bases and the J gene end by 3 bases; junction bases not matched to a gene: 4. The CDR3 loop reads CASSLDRYTEAFF. CDR3 coding DNA: TGTGCCAGCAGCCTGGACAGGTACACTGAAGCTTTCTTT.

V and J are TRBV19 and TRBJ2-2; D might be TRBD2 (5 bases). There are 15 residues in the CDR3. Trimming left V 5 bases short and J 5 bases short, with 15 bases between. Looked up from germline, CDR1 is LNHDA and CDR2 is SQIVND (reference sequence). The CDR3 DNA follows: TGTGCCAGTAGTGAGGGCGCAATTTTGACCGGGGAGCTGTTTTTT. Translation gives CASSEGAILTGELFF.

This clone was observed once. The chain employs TRBV12-5 and TRBJ1-2; 10 positions agree with TRBD1. Germline assignment: CDR1 LGHNT and CDR2 FRNRAP. Trimming at V came to 5 bases and at J to 6 bases, leaving 3 bases not matched to a gene. The CDR3 is made up of 13 amino acids. Here the CDR3 DNA reads TGTGCTAGTGGTCCGGGGACAGGGGATGGCTACACCTTC. Protein product: CASGPGTGDGYTF.

The chain uses TRBV10-2 and TRBJ2-5, with 7 bases identical to TRBD2. CDR1 and CDR2 (germline): WSHSY, SAAADI. The V segment lost 5 bases and the J segment 5 bases; nucleotides outside the gene matches: 5. The CDR3 spans 13 residues. Here the CDR3 reads CASSYQGGETQYF. In DNA, the CDR3 is TGCGCCAGCAGTTACCAGGGAGGGGAGACCCAGTACTTC.

The chain has TRBV7-3 and TRBJ2-7; 10 positions agree with TRBD1. The J segment lost 0 bases and the V segment lost 4 bases, leaving 0 bases of the junction unmatched. This CDR3 comprises 14 residues. Germline-derived CDR1 and CDR2 are SGHTA and FQGTGA. DNA for the CDR3: TGTGCCAGCAGCTGGACAGGGGGCTCCTACGAGCAGTACTTC. It yields the protein CASSWTGGSYEQYF.

This chain uses TRBV5-6 with TRBJ1-2; weak D call: TRBD1 (6 bases). Trimming shortened V by 0 bases and J by 8 bases, and 11 bases separated the two germline ends. Germline V lookup: CDR1 SGHDT, CDR2 YYEEEE. CDR3 size: 13 residues. In DNA, the CDR3 is TGTGCCAGCAGCTTGGCAGGGGTAGGAGGCTACACCTTC. Its translation is CASSLAGVGGYTF.

Remarks on this clone: A junction boundary mismatches the germline segment, possibly from a read error. This chain uses TRBV30 with TRBJ2-1; 8 nucleotides align to TRBD2. Germline CDR1 reads GTSNPN; CDR2 reads SVGIG (reference sequence). The CDR3 totals 14 residues. The CDR3 sequence is CAWSSGGSYNEQLF. DNA for the CDR3: TGTGCCTGGAGTAGCGGGGGTAGTTACAATGAGCAGCTCTTC.